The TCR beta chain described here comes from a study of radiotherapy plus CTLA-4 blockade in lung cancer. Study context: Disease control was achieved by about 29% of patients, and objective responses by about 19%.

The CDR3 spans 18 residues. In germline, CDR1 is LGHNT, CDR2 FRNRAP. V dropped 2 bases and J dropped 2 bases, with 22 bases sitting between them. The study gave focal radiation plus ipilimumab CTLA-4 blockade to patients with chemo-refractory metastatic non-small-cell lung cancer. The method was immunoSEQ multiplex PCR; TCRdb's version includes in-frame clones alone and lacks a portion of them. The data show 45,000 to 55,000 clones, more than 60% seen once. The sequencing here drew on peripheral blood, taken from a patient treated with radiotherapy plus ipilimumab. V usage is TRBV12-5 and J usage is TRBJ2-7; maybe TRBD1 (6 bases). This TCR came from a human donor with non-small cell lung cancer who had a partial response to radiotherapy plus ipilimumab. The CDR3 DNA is TGTGCTAGTGGTTTGCAACTTCAAAGTCAGGGGAAGACCTACGAGCAGTACTTC. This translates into CASGLQLQSQGKTYEQYF.